The rows below give T cell receptor beta chains drawn from one sample of a study of cytotoxic CD8 clonotypes in ibrutinib-treated CLL. Here immunoSEQ multiplex PCR was the method, and the copy in TCRdb shows in-frame clones only, minus some. This table has hundreds of thousands of clones, roughly 74% appearing once. This sample comprised PBMCs, obtained after 24 months of ibrutinib treatment. These receptors originate from a human donor with chronic lymphocytic leukemia. The CDR3 runs from the conserved cysteine through the conserved F or W. The order of the fields is V gene, D gene, clone size, J gene, CDR3 DNA, CDR3 protein. D genes are given only for firm matches. Not all rows give a size; the values are once, few, many and, for expanded clones, a class.

TRBV5-1	-	-	TRBJ1-5	TGCGCCAGCAGTCGGACGGGGGAGAATCAGCCCCAGCATTTT	CASSRTGENQPQHF
TRBV4-3	TRBD1	-	TRBJ2-7	TGCGCCAGCAGCCCCGGACAGGGGAGGTACGAGCAGTACTTC	CASSPGQGRYEQYF
TRBV27	TRBD2	-	TRBJ2-2	TGTGCCAGCAGTTTATCGTCTAGCGGGAGGGCCGGGGAGCTGTTTTTT	CASSLSSSGRAGELFF
TRBV29-1	-	-	TRBJ2-3	TGCAGCGCCGAAGCGGAGAACACAGATACGCAGTATTTT	CSAEAENTDTQYF
TRBV5-4	-	few	TRBJ2-7	TGTGCCAGCAGCTCGGGGGGCAGCTCCTACGAGCAGTACTTC	CASSSGGSSYEQYF
TRBV5-1	-	-	TRBJ2-7	TGCGCCAGCATGGGGATCTTCTCCTACGAGCAGTACTTC	CASMGIFSYEQYF
TRBV13	-	once	TRBJ2-7	TGTGCCAGCAGCCCCCGGGGACTCTCCTACGAGCAGTACTTC	CASSPRGLSYEQYF
TRBV18	TRBD2	few	TRBJ2-1	TGTGCCAGCTCACCATTTAGCGGGAGCGACGAGCAGTTCTTC	CASSPFSGSDEQFF
TRBV7-2	-	once	TRBJ2-3	TGTGCCAGCAGCCAAGTGCGTTCAGATACGCAGTATTTT	CASSQVRSDTQYF
TRBV28	TRBD1	-	TRBJ2-5	TGTGCCAGCACCGTTGACAGGGCCCAAGAGACCCAGTACTTC	CASTVDRAQETQYF
TRBV4-2	TRBD2	-	TRBJ2-3	TGTGCCAGCAGCCACCCAGCGGGAGGGCTCACAGATACGCAGTATTTT	CASSHPAGGLTDTQYF
TRBV29-1	-	-	TRBJ2-6	TGCAGCGTTGAGACAGGTTTTGCTCCTGGGGCCAACGTCCTGACTTTC	CSVETGFAPGANVLTF
TRBV4-1	-	-	TRBJ2-7	TGCGCCAGCAGCCAACAACAGTCCCACGAGCAGTACTTC	CASSQQQSHEQYF
TRBV4-2	-	few	TRBJ2-5	TGTGCCAGCAGCCAAGGGACACCCCAAGAGACCCAGTACTTC	CASSQGTPQETQYF
TRBV19	-	once	TRBJ2-3	TGTGCCAGTAGTATAGATCCCGGACGGCGCTTTGCAGATACGCAGTATTTT	CASSIDPGRRFADTQYF
TRBV15	-	-	TRBJ2-2	TGTGCCACCAGCAGAGAGACGGCTGATAACACCGGGGAGCTGTTTTTT	CATSRETADNTGELFF
TRBV5-1	-	once	TRBJ1-4	TGCGCCAGCAGCTTGGAAGGGGGAACTAATGAAAAACTGTTTTTT	CASSLEGGTNEKLFF
TRBV19	-	-	TRBJ1-5	TGTGCCAGTACCGCCTCCGGGACTAGCAATCAGCCCCAGCATTTT	CASTASGTSNQPQHF
TRBV2	-	-	TRBJ2-7	TGTGCCAGCAGTGGGGACTTTCCCTACGAGCAGTACTTC	CASSGDFPYEQYF
TRBV30	-	-	TRBJ2-2	TGTGCCTGGAGAGCGGATAAGAACACCGGGGAGCTGTTTTTT	CAWRADKNTGELFF
TRBV28	-	-	TRBJ2-1	TGTGCCAGCAGCACTATTAGGGTGATTAGGGGGGACAATGAGCAGTTCTTC	CASSTIRVIRGDNEQFF
TRBV28	TRBD2	-	TRBJ2-7	TGTGCCAGCAGGGGCGGGAGTTCCTACGAGCAGTACTTC	CASRGGSSYEQYF
TRBV11-3	-	-	TRBJ1-3	TGTGCCAGCAGCTTCGGCTCTGGAAACACCATATATTTT	CASSFGSGNTIYF
TRBV2	TRBD2	-	TRBJ2-1	TGTGCCAGCAGTGGTTTAGCGGGGCTCTACAATGAGCAGTTCTTC	CASSGLAGLYNEQFF
TRBV25-1	-	-	TRBJ2-7	TGTGCCAGCAGTGACGTTGGGCAGTACTTC	CASSDVGQYF
TRBV5-4	-	-	TRBJ2-3	TGTGCCAGCAGCTTGGACAGCGCTGGGACAGATACGCAGTATTTT	CASSLDSAGTDTQYF
TRBV29-1	TRBD2	-	TRBJ2-2	TGCAGCATCGGGACTATCACCGGGGAGCTGTTTTTT	CSIGTITGELFF
TRBV2	-	-	TRBJ1-2	TGTGCCAGCAGCACCGGGACCCCCGACTATGGCTACACCTTC	CASSTGTPDYGYTF
TRBV5-1	-	-	TRBJ2-7	TGCGCCAGCTCGACGGACAGTCGATCCTACGAGCAGTACTTC	CASSTDSRSYEQYF
TRBV7-2	TRBD2	-	TRBJ2-7	TGTGCCAGCAGCCGCTCTAGCGGAAAGACCTACGAGCAGTACTTC	CASSRSSGKTYEQYF
TRBV9	-	-	TRBJ2-3	TGTGCCAGCAGCGTAGCAGACTCCACGCAGTATTTT	CASSVADSTQYF
TRBV28	TRBD1	-	TRBJ1-2	TGTGCCAGCAGTTTGGTAGGGGGCGCCCACTATGGCTACACCTTC	CASSLVGGAHYGYTF
TRBV10-1	-	-	TRBJ1-1	TGCGCCAGCAGTGAGGTGGCAGGGGCTTCTGAAGCTTTCTTT	CASSEVAGASEAFF
TRBV5-1	-	-	TRBJ2-3	TGCGCCACTTCCGATGGGGGGAGAGGCACAGATACGCAGTATTTT	CATSDGGRGTDTQYF
TRBV30	TRBD1	-	TRBJ1-5	TGTGCAACCGGGACAGGGCTTATCAGGGGCAATCAGCCCCAGCATTTT	CATGTGLIRGNQPQHF
TRBV7-2	TRBD2	few	TRBJ2-3	TGTGCCAGCAGCACCGGCGTGACTAGCGGAACCGATACGCAGTATTTT	CASSTGVTSGTDTQYF
TRBV6-1	-	-	TRBJ2-5	TGTGCCAGCAGTGAGGAGGGACACTGGGGAGTGACCCAGTACTTC	CASSEEGHWGVTQYF
TRBV18	-	once	TRBJ1-1	TGTGCCAGCTCACCCGTTAGCCAGGACTACACTGAAGCTTTCTTT	CASSPVSQDYTEAFF
TRBV6-5	TRBD1	-	TRBJ2-5	TGTGCCAGCAGTTACTCGACAGGGCAGGGAGAGACCCAGTACTTC	CASSYSTGQGETQYF
TRBV30	-	-	TRBJ2-1	TGTGCCTGGAGTGTACTAGTCGACAATGAGCAGTTCTTC	CAWSVLVDNEQFF
TRBV11-2	-	-	TRBJ1-5	TGTGCCAGCAGCTTTAGGGAAGGTCAGCCCCAGCATTTT	CASSFREGQPQHF
TRBV4-2	-	-	TRBJ2-3	TGTGCCAGCAGCCACCGGGGTAGCGGCACAGATACGCAGTATTTT	CASSHRGSGTDTQYF
TRBV6-5	-	few	TRBJ1-4	TGTGCCAGCAGTTACGGATCAGGGGATGAAAAACTGTTTTTT	CASSYGSGDEKLFF
TRBV30	-	-	TRBJ1-3	TGTGCCTGGACTCTAGTAATACCAGCAAACACCATATATTTT	CAWTLVIPANTIYF
TRBV5-1	-	-	TRBJ2-1	TGCGCCAGCAGCTTGGGTTGGACCTCCTCCTACAATGAGCAGTTCTTC	CASSLGWTSSYNEQFF
TRBV6-5	-	-	TRBJ1-5	TGTGCCAGCAGTTACTCGGGCATCGGTTTTGACGAGCCCCAGCATTTT	CASSYSGIGFDEPQHF
TRBV29-1	TRBD2	-	TRBJ2-3	TGCAGCGGCGGGAGGGCCCTAGATACGCAGTATTTT	CSGGRALDTQYF
TRBV28	-	-	TRBJ2-7	TGTGCCAGCAGTTTCCAAGTAGAGCAGTACTTC	CASSFQVEQYF
TRBV27	-	-	TRBJ2-1	TGTGCCAGCAGTTTATTTCGGTTTGGGGGCCGCGTCTACAATGAGCAGTTCTTC	CASSLFRFGGRVYNEQFF
TRBV27	TRBD1	-	TRBJ2-7	TGTGCCAGCAGTTACGGACAGGGGTCAGGCGAGCAGTACTTC	CASSYGQGSGEQYF
TRBV27	-	once	TRBJ1-2	TGTGCCAGCAGTTTATCGAAAAACAGGCAACACGGCTACACCTTC	CASSLSKNRQHGYTF
TRBV9	-	-	TRBJ2-1	TGTGCCAGCAGACCCACTGGGGGACACAATGAGCAGTTCTTC	CASRPTGGHNEQFF
TRBV5-1	-	-	TRBJ2-1	TGCGCCAGCAGCTTGGCCGAGGGCGGGAAGACCAATGAGCAGTTCTTC	CASSLAEGGKTNEQFF
TRBV6-5	-	few	TRBJ2-7	TGTGCCAGCAGTTACTCGACACAGCACTACGAGCAGTACTTC	CASSYSTQHYEQYF